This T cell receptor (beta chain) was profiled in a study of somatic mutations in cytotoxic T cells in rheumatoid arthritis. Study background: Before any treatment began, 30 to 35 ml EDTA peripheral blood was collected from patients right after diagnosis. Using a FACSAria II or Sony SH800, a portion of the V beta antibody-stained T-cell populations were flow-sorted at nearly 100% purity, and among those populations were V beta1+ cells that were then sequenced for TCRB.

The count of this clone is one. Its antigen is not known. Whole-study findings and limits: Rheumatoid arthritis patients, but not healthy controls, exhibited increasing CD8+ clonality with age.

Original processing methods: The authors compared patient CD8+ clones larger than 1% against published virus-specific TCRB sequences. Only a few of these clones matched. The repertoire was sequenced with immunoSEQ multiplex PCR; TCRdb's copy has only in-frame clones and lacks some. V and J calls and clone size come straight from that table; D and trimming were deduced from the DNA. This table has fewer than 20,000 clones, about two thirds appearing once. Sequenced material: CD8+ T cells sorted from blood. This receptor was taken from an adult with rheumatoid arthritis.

This chain's CDR3 is CASSEWSGTPYNEQFF. CDR3 in DNA: TGTGCCAGCAGTGAATGGTCCGGGACCCCCTACAATGAGCAGTTCTTC. This chain joins TRBV25-1 and TRBJ2-1, with D perhaps assigned TRBD1 or TRBD2 (5 bases each). The CDR3 contains 16 residues. The germline gives CDR1 MGHDK, CDR2 SYGVNS. Trimming took off 1 base at V and 2 bases at J, with 12 bases between the two ends.